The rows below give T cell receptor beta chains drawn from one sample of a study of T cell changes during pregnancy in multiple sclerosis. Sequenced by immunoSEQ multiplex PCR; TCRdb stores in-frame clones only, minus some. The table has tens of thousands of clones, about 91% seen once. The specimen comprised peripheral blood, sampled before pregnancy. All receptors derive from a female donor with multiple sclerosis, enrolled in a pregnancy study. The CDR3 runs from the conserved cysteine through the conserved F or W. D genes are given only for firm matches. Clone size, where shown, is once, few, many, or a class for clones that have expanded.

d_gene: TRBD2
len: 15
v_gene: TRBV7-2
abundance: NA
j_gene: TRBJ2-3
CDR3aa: CASSFGAGVPDTQYF
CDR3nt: TGTGCCAGCAGCTTCGGGGCGGGAGTTCCAGATACGCAGTATTTT

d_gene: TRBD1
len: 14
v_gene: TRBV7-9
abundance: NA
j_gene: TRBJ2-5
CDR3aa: CASSLAGDRETQYF
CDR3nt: TGTGCCAGCAGCTTAGCAGGGGACAGAGAGACCCAGTACTTC

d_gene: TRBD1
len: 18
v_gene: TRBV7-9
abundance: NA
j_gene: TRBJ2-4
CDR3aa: CASSFSKTGTGLSDIQYF
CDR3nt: TGTGCCAGCAGCTTTTCCAAGACCGGGACAGGGCTTTCGGACATTCAGTACTTC

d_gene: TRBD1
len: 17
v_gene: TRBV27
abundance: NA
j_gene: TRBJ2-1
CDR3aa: CASSLPPDRVSYNEQFF
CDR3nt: TGTGCCAGCAGTTTGCCCCCCGACAGGGTCTCCTACAATGAGCAGTTCTTC

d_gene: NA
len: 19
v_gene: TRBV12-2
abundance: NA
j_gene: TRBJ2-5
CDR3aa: CASRRRTGFSGRAKETQYF
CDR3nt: TGTGCAAGTCGCCGGAGGACAGGGTTTAGCGGGAGGGCCAAGGAGACCCAGTACTTC

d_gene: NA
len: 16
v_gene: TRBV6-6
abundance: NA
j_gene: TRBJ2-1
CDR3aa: CASSSSDRGDRNEQFF
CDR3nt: NA

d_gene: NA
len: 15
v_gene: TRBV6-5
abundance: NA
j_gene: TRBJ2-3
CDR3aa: CASSYSKPFTDTQYF
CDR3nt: TGTGCCAGCAGTTACTCGAAGCCATTCACAGATACGCAGTATTTT

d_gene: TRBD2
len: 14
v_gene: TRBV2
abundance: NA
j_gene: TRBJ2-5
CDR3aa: CAVLGGRQSETQYF
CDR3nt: TGTGCCGTTTTGGGCGGGAGGCAGTCGGAGACCCAGTACTTC

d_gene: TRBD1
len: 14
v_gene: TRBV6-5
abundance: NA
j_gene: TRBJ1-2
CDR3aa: CASRRQGSNYGYTF
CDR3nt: TGTGCCAGCAGACGACAGGGATCAAACTATGGCTACACCTTC

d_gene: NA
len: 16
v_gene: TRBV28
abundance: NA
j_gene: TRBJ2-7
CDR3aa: CASLPDRREATYEQYF
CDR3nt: TGTGCCAGCCTACCGGATCGGAGGGAAGCCACTTACGAGCAGTACTTC

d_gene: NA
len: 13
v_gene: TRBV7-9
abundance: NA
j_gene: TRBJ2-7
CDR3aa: CASREAAAYEQYF
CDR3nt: TGTGCCAGCAGGGAGGCGGCGGCCTACGAGCAGTACTTC

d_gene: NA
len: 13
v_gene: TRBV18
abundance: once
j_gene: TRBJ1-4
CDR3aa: CASSPLEYEKLFF
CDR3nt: TGTGCCAGCTCACCCCTTGAGTACGAAAAACTGTTTTTT

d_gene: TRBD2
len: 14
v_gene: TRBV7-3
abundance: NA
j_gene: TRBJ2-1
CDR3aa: CASSSAGGGNEQFF
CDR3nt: TGTGCCAGCAGCTCAGCGGGAGGGGGCAATGAGCAGTTCTTC

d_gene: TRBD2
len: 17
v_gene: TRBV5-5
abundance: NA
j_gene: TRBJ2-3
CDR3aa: CASSLGASGSVADTQYF
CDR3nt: TGTGCCAGCAGCTTGGGGGCTAGCGGGAGTGTAGCAGATACGCAGTATTTT

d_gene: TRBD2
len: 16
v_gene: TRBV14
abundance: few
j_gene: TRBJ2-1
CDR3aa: CASSPLLAGVGAGQFF
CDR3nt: TGTGCCAGCAGCCCCTTACTAGCGGGAGTAGGTGCAGGGCAGTTCTTC

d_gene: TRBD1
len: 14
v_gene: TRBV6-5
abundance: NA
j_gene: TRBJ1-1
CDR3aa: CASSPQGAWTEAFF
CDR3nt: TGTGCCAGCAGTCCACAGGGGGCTTGGACTGAAGCTTTCTTT

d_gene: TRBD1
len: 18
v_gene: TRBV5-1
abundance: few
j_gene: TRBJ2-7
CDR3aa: CASSFGPGLGTGAHEQYF
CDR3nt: TGCGCCAGCAGCTTTGGGCCGGGGTTAGGGACAGGGGCCCACGAGCAGTACTTC

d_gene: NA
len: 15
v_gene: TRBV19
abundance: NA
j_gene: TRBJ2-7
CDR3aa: CASSIGSGSAYEQYF
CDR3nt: TGTGCCAGTAGTATAGGTTCAGGCTCCGCCTACGAGCAGTACTTC

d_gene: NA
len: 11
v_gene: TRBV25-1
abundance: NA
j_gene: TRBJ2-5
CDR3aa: CASSESRTQYF
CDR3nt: TGTGCCAGCAGTGAATCTAGGACCCAGTACTTC

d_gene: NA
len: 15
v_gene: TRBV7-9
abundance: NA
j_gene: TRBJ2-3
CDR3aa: CASSLRQSSTDTQYF
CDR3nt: TGTGCCAGCAGCTTGCGACAGTCTAGCACAGATACGCAGTATTTT

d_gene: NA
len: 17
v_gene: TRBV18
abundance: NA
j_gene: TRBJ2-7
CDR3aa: CASSPLPSTGTQYEQYF
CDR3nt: TGTGCCAGCTCACCACTTCCCAGCACAGGGACGCAGTACGAGCAGTACTTC

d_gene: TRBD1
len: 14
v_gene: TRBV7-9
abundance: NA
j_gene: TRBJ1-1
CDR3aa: CASSSTGGNTEAFF
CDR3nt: TGTGCCAGCAGCTCCACAGGGGGGAACACTGAAGCTTTCTTT

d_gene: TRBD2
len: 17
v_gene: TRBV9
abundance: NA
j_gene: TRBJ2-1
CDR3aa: CASSVGTSGSLYNEQFF
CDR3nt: TGTGCCAGCAGCGTGGGGACTAGCGGGTCTTTATACAATGAGCAGTTCTTC

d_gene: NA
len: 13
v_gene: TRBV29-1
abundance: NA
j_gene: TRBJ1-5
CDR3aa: CSVNRDSNQPQHF
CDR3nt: TGCAGCGTTAACAGGGATAGCAATCAGCCCCAGCATTTT

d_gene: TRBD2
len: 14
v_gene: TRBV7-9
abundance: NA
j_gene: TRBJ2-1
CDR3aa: CASRSSGSGNEQFF
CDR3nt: TGTGCCAGCAGGTCTAGCGGTTCAGGGAATGAGCAGTTCTTC

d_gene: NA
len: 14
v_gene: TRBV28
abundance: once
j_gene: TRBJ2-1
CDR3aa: CASSVAGLYNEQFF
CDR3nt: TGTGCCAGCAGCGTTGCGGGCCTATACAATGAGCAGTTCTTC

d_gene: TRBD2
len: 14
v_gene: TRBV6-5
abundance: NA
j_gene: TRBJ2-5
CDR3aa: CASRLTSGSETQYF
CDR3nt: TGTGCCAGCAGGTTGACTAGCGGGAGCGAGACCCAGTACTTC

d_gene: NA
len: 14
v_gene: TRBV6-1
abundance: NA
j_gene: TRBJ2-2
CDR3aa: CASTWGPDTGELFF
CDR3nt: TGTGCCAGTACGTGGGGGCCGGACACCGGGGAGCTGTTTTTT

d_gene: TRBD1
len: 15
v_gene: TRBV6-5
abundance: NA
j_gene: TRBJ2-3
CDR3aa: CASSPGTGITDTQYF
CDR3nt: TGTGCCAGCAGTCCCGGGACAGGGATAACAGATACGCAGTATTTT

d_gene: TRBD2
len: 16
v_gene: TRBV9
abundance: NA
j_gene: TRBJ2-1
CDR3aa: CASSVEVAGVYNEQFF
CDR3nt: TGTGCCAGCAGCGTAGAGGTAGCGGGAGTCTACAATGAGCAGTTCTTC

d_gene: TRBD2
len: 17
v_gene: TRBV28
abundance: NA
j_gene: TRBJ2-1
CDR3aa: CASSLYTGGLPNNEQFF
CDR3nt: TGTGCCAGCAGTTTATATACGGGGGGACTACCGAACAATGAGCAGTTCTTC

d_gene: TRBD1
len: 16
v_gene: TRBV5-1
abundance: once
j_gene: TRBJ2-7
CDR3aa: CASSLEGGQGIYEQYF
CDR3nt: TGCGCCAGCAGCTTGGAGGGGGGACAGGGAATTTACGAGCAGTACTTC

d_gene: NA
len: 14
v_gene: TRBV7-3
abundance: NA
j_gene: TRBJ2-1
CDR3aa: CANREPGLYNEQFF
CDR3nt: TGTGCCAACAGGGAACCGGGACTATACAATGAGCAGTTCTTC

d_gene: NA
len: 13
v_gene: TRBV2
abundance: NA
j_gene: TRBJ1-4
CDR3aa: CATTEANMEKLFF
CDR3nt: TGTGCCACCACCGAAGCCAACATGGAAAAACTGTTTTTT

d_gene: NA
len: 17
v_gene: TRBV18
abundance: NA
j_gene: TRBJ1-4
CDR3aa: CASSPNPQTATNEKLFF
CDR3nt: TGTGCCAGCTCACCAAATCCCCAGACTGCAACTAATGAAAAACTGTTTTTT

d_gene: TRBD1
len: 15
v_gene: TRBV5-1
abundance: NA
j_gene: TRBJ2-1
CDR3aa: CASSTGQGSLGEQFF
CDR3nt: TGCGCCAGCAGCACTGGACAGGGTTCGCTCGGTGAGCAGTTCTTC

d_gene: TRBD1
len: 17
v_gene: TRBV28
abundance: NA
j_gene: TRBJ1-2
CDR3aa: CASSSSGTGDLRGGYTF
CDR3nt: TGTGCCAGCAGTTCATCCGGGACAGGCGATTTGAGGGGTGGCTACACCTTC